Sequencing of this TCR beta chain was carried out in a study of long-term antiretroviral therapy in people with HIV (dated by TCRdb to 2022 to 2024). For the study in its entirety: Collection of the earliest samples took place about a decade ahead of the 2015 WHO recommendation for immediate ART, at a time when ART was typically delayed until CD4 counts fell. A retrospective serial study tested whether changes in peripheral blood TRB repertoire composition and diversity were associated with ART initiation and durable HIV suppression. About 40% of the roughly 30 participants with HIV were female. Test extractions of a monoclonal T-cell line alongside some 35 polyclonal samples showed no cross-contamination during QIAcube processing. A total of 192 cryopreserved PBMC samples were contributed to the cohort by 30 adults with confirmed HIV infection, with samples collected serially over a mean of roughly six years (range 1-12).

The immunoSEQ hsTCRB v3.0 assay was used at survey level resolution to sequence the TRB variable region. A depth of roughly 40,000-55,000 T-cell genomes per sample was targeted for TRB sequencing. An Illumina MiSeq with a v3 150-cycle kit was used to sequence the pooled TRB libraries. The source study handled its data this way. Analysis of repertoires was carried out in R inside a reproducible Nextflow workflow spanning QC, data transformation and analysis. LymphoSeq2, an R package for exploring AIRR-Seq data, was used to implement the custom analyses. A handful of samples that yielded fewer than 5000 total TRB sequences were excluded, so that 150 to 200 HIV repertoires were analyzed. Among the approximately 200 retained HIV repertoires, 59 were collected before ART initiation and 120 to 140 were collected after ART initiation. Each repertoire was downsampled to 5000 TRB nucleotide sequences, and summary statistics were averaged across 100 downsampling iterations. The analysis kept only TRB sequences whose CDR3 regions were at least seven amino acids long. A Shannon entropy-derived clonality score and the Gini coefficient were used to measure diversity. Repertoire networks linked the top 5000 CDR3 amino acid sequences whenever two sequences differed by an edit distance of one. GLIPH2 predicted antigen specificity groups and MHC restriction for TRB CDR3 amino acid sequences. Known CMV, EBV, HIV or tissue antigen associations were flagged by matching CDR3 amino acid sequences against VDJdb and McPAS-TCR. Pre-ART, post-ART and control groups were compared with Wilcoxon signed-rank tests and Holm-Bonferroni correction. TCRdb mirrors the immuneACCESS table, restricted to in-frame sequences. Some clones are absent from its copies; in checked studies, under half trace to an unresolved V gene, and the reason for the others is unknown. V, J and clone size derive from that table, while D and trimming were established from the DNA sequence. Recorded for this sample are approximately 19,000 clones; roughly 90% of them occurred a single time. The ten largest clones add up to roughly 3.7% of the sample.

The germline V gene encodes CDR1 SGHTA and CDR2 FQGNSA. The junction shows trimming of 3 bases on V and 12 bases on J, and the gene matches do not reach 9 bases of it. Spanning cysteine to phenylalanine, the CDR3 consists of 14 amino acids. Only CDR3 DNA remains: 42 bases, in frame from the first base. Of note for this clone: Its binding antigen is unknown. The input lacks base qualities; no much larger clone sits a single base away.

Results and caveats for the whole study, not just this receptor: CDR3 length ranges in HIV repertoires were narrower than in controls, and network structure suggested an antigen-experienced repertoire with only a slight naive shift after ART. Expanded TRB clones identified before ART initiation dominated the repertoire at all time points, although this dominance fluctuated and declined in many PLHIV after ART. Because pre-ART samples had limited cell numbers, profiling was done on unsorted PBMC rather than on sorted CD4+ and CD8+ T cells. Samples dated from about 2004 to 2018, and the ART regimens used may be less effective than current ones. Because PBMC availability was limited, only the TCR beta chain was sequenced, with no alpha chain pairing. No data were available on ART adherence, viral resistance or therapy changes, limiting inferences about post-ART repertoire changes. Starting ART was linked to a significant rise in TRB diversity, yet even with long-term ART the diversity remained significantly lower than in transplant donor controls.

Participants were included only if at least one PBMC sample before ART initiation and at least two post-ART samples were available. All participants with HIV were treated in the United States of America. Before DNA extraction, cryopreserved samples of about 0.95-10 million PBMC were thawed and washed. At the time of the earliest PBMC sample, participants with HIV were aged between about 23 and 55 years. PBMC samples were contributed by each participant from 1-4 timepoints before ART initiation and 2-8 timepoints after ART initiation, with a median of 7 samples. For every participant, serial HIV viral load, CD4+ T-cell count, ART history and demographic data were obtained. Genomic DNA was extracted from unsorted PBMC with a Qiagen kit on a QIAcube, with processing performed in batches of 12 samples.

The receptor's source is a young man with HIV. The sample here was unsorted PBMCs, taken 2.1 years after starting antiretroviral therapy. The rearrangement combines TRBV7-2 with TRBJ2-1; TRBD1 agrees with 9 junctional bases. The DNA sequence follows: TGTGCCAGCAGCTTTGGGACAGGGCCGTCGGGGCAGTTCTTC. Its protein product is CASSFGTGPSGQFF.